This T cell receptor beta chain was captured by sequencing in a study of blood T cell repertoires in COVID-19. Study at large: COVID-19 samples from acute and convalescent phases originated in the United States, Italy and Spain. T cells, B-cell-depleted T cells, or PBMCs supplied cDNA or gDNA.

Original analysis: Estimates of nucleated cell counts were drawn from the amplification of reference gene primers. Repertoires were generated with immunoSEQ multiplex PCR, while TCRdb's copy carries only in-frame clones and drops some. The D gene and trimming were derived from the DNA, and the V and J assignments and clone size from that table. Among 55,000 to 95,000 clones listed, over 80% were seen once. The CDR3 totals 16 residues. Germline lookup yields CDR1 SGHDT and CDR2 YYEEEE. Trimming left V 4 bases short and J 0 bases short, with 11 bases between. The receptor was derived from a woman between 55 and 75 years old with acute or convalescent COVID-19. The gene calls are TRBV5-6 and TRBJ1-6; a weak D match, TRBD1 (5 bases). Material for sequencing was peripheral blood. This CDR3 is CASSTRQSSYNSPLHF. CDR3 DNA: TGTGCCAGCAGCACCCGACAGAGCTCCTATAATTCACCCCTCCACTTT. Full variable domain (outside the CDR3, taken from reference TRBV5-6 and TRBJ1-6): DAGVTQSPTHLIKTRGQQVTLRCSPKSGHDTVSWYQQALGQGPQFIFQYYEEEERQRGNFPDRFSGHQFPNYSSELNVNALLLGDSALYLCASSTRQSSYNSPLHFGNGTRLTVT.